This TCR beta chain was sequenced in a study of blood T cell repertoires in COVID-19. The CDR3 sequence is 16 residues long. Germline CDR1 reads MNHEY; CDR2 reads SVGEGT. V was clipped by 4 bases and J by 0 bases; unmatched bases: 7. Clones were sequenced by immunoSEQ multiplex PCR, and TCRdb holds only the in-frame ones, with some missing. The sample contains 300,000 to 400,000 clones, around 87% of which appear only once. The chain is built from TRBV6-2 or TRBV6-3 and TRBJ2-7; 9 bases are a match to TRBD1. This TCR derives from a woman under 40 with acute COVID-19. Sequenced sample: PBMCs or T cells enriched from blood (not recorded which). The CDR3 DNA reads as TGTGCCAGCAGTTTGACAGGGGGATCCAGCTCCTACGAGCAGTACTTC. As protein: CASSLTGGSSSYEQYF.